The T cell receptor (beta chain) under discussion was sequenced for a study of CD8+ T cells in alopecia areata. Overall study findings and caveats: One nonresponder makes the tie between baseline CD8+ expansion and response uncertain. Sequence data from scalp samples additionally include resident alphabeta T cells of normal skin.

This clone came up a few times. As yet, its antigen is unknown. cDNA prepared by RNA extraction and subsequent reverse transcription served as the template for sequencing. The repertoire was sequenced with immunoSEQ multiplex PCR; TCRdb's copy has only in-frame clones and lacks some. In the table there are fewer than 200,000 clones, about 60% of which are singletons. Treatment meaning: oral pan-JAK inhibitor, 5-10 mg twice daily. The J segment lost 10 bases and the V segment lost 2 bases, leaving 9 bases of the junction unmatched. The length of the CDR3 is 15 residues. The germline gives CDR1 MNHEY, CDR2 SVGAGI.

This receptor was obtained from a human donor with alopecia areata. The chain joins TRBV6-5 to TRBJ2-3, with 10 bases lining up with TRBD1. Sequencing was performed on CD8+ T cells sorted from blood, taken at week 24, from a patient treated with tofacitinib. The CDR3 loop is CASSYQDRGIGPQYF. DNA of the CDR3: TGTGCCAGCAGTTACCAGGACAGGGGGATAGGTCCGCAGTATTTT.